The present T cell receptor (beta chain) was sequenced within a study of metastatic and nonmetastatic thyroid tumors. Authors' data handling: A classifier of distant metastasis in papillary thyroid cancer was built from CDR3 differences (across clinicopathological groups). TCRdb re-called clones from the PCR reads using MiXCR. These V and J calls originate from TCRdb's pipeline instead of the authors' own analysis. The data show approximately 38,000 clones, around 30% seen once. V gave up 6 bases and J gave up 7 bases, with 12 bases separating them. The germline gives CDR1 MNHNS, CDR2 SASEGT. The CDR3 is 13 amino acids. No treatment of any kind had been given to any patient before thyroid surgery.

Sequencing was carried out using blood. The sequence came from a male donor with papillary thyroid cancer or a benign thyroid nodule (not recorded which). Some clones in this sample may be carry-over from other donors' samples. The V gene is TRBV6-1, the J gene TRBJ1-4, with D possibly being TRBD1 (5 bases). As DNA, the CDR3 is TGTGCCAGCAGAAGGGGAGGACGTGAAAAACTGTTTTTT. Translated: CASRRGGREKLFF.